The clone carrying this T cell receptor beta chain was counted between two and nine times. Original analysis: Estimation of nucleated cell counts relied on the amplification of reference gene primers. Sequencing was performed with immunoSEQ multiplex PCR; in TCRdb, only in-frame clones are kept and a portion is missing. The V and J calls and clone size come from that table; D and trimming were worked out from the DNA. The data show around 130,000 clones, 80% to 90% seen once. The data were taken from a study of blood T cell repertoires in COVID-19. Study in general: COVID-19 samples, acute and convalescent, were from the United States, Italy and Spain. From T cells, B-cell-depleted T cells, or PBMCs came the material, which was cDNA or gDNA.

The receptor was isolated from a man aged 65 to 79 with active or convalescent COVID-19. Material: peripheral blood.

CDR3 bases: TGTGCCAGCAGCGAAATCTCAGGAAACACTGAAGCTTTCTTT. Residues: CASSEISGNTEAFF. This rearrangement joins TRBV5-4 to TRBJ1-1; D not certain. The germline V gene has CDR1 SGHNT and CDR2 YYREEE (reference sequence). CDR3 length: 14 residues. Trimming removed 4 bases from V and 2 bases from J, with 12 bases in between. The whole variable domain, remainder taken from reference TRBV5-4 and TRBJ1-1, is ETGVTQSPTHLIKTRGQQVTLRCSSQSGHNTVSWYQQALGQGPQFIFQYYREEENGRGNFPPRFSGLQFPNYSSELNVNALELDDSALYLCASSEISGNTEAFFGQGTRLTVV.